These T cell receptor beta chains were read from a single sample in a study of beta chain features in type 1 diabetes. Data came from immunoSEQ multiplex PCR; TCRdb stores just in-frame clones and leaves some out. The sample includes about 350,000 clones, 15% to 20% of them seen just once. Input material: naive CD4+ T cells from blood. These receptors were collected from a woman in her late teens or twenties in good health. Each CDR3 is given with its conserved first and last residue. Each record gives: J gene, clone size, D gene, V gene, CDR3 protein, CDR3 DNA. A D gene is named only where the DNA matches it firmly. A clone size is listed for some rows: how often the clone was seen (once, few, many), or a class if it is expanded.

TRBJ1-2	-	-	TRBV2	CASSEKTVRIYGYTF	TGTGCCAGCAGTGAAAAGACAGTCCGGATCTATGGCTACACCTTC
TRBJ2-7	-	-	TRBV10-3	CAISDRRGNEQYF	TGTGCCATCAGTGATCGCAGGGGCAACGAGCAGTACTTC
TRBJ2-4	-	TRBD2	TRBV19	CASSTGGALAKNIQYF	TGTGCCAGTAGTACCGGGGGGGCACTAGCCAAAAACATTCAGTACTTC
TRBJ2-4	-	-	TRBV7-2	CASSSPGLSLRTKNIQYF	TGTGCCAGCAGCTCACCGGGACTCAGCCTAAGAACCAAAAACATTCAGTACTTC
TRBJ2-7	-	-	TRBV18	CASHQSGGYEQYF	TGTGCCAGCCACCAATCAGGAGGTTACGAGCAGTACTTC
TRBJ1-1	few	-	TRBV4-1	CASSQETGMNTEAFF	TGCGCCAGCAGCCAAGAAACAGGTATGAACACTGAAGCTTTCTTT
TRBJ2-1	few	TRBD1	TRBV29-1	CSVGQGTYNEQFF	TGCAGCGTGGGACAGGGGACCTACAATGAGCAGTTCTTC
TRBJ2-3	-	TRBD1	TRBV9	CASSLGQGATDTQYF	TGTGCCAGCAGCTTGGGACAGGGGGCCACAGATACGCAGTATTTT
TRBJ2-5	few	-	TRBV4-2	CASSPQEYQETQYF	TGTGCCAGCAGCCCACAGGAGTACCAAGAGACCCAGTACTTC
TRBJ2-1	-	TRBD1	TRBV30	CAWTRGLNNEQFF	TGTGCCTGGACGAGGGGGCTAAACAATGAGCAGTTCTTC
TRBJ2-1	once	-	TRBV18	CASSPPRGESNEQFF	TGTGCCAGCTCACCTCCCAGGGGGGAGTCGAATGAGCAGTTCTTC
TRBJ2-7	few	-	TRBV29-1	CSAAGGGEQYF	TGCAGCGCCGCCGGGGGTGGCGAGCAGTACTTC
TRBJ2-3	-	-	TRBV27	CASSRVREADTQYF	TGTGCCAGCAGCCGCGTGAGGGAGGCAGATACGCAGTATTTT
TRBJ2-1	-	TRBD1	TRBV30	CAWNRDRANEQFF	TGTGCCTGGAACCGGGACAGGGCCAATGAGCAGTTCTTC
TRBJ2-6	-	-	TRBV5-1	CASSPPLASGANVLTF	TGCGCCAGCAGCCCACCCTTAGCCTCTGGGGCCAACGTCCTGACTTTC
TRBJ1-2	-	-	TRBV30	CAWSRNENYGYTF	TGTGCCTGGAGTCGAAACGAGAACTATGGCTACACCTTC
TRBJ2-2	-	TRBD2	TRBV7-3	CASSRGGESGELFF	TGTGCCAGCAGCCGCGGGGGGGAGAGCGGGGAGCTGTTTTTT
TRBJ2-5	-	TRBD2	TRBV2	CASSYSGRETQYF	TGTGCCAGCAGTTACAGCGGGAGGGAGACCCAGTACTTC
TRBJ2-7	-	TRBD2	TRBV19	CASSRPGLGEQYF	TGTGCCAGTTCTCGACCGGGACTAGGCGAGCAGTACTTC
TRBJ1-6	-	TRBD1	TRBV2	CASGDRVGRSPLHF	TGTGCCAGTGGTGACAGGGTGGGTAGGTCACCCCTCCACTTT
TRBJ2-7	-	TRBD1	TRBV9	CASSVAPGQGGEQYF	TGTGCCAGCAGCGTAGCCCCGGGACAGGGTGGCGAGCAGTACTTC
TRBJ1-2	few	-	TRBV4-2	CASSQDRQLYGYTF	TGTGCCAGCAGCCAAGATCGACAGCTCTATGGCTACACCTTC
TRBJ1-3	-	TRBD1	TRBV9	CASSVEGAPGNTIYF	TGTGCCAGCAGCGTAGAGGGGGCTCCTGGAAACACCATATATTTT
TRBJ1-1	few	TRBD1	TRBV9	CASSVDALTGVNTEAFF	TGTGCCAGCAGCGTAGATGCCCTGACAGGGGTGAACACTGAAGCTTTCTTT
TRBJ2-3	-	TRBD1	TRBV7-9	CASSNRDREATQYF	TGTGCCAGCAGCAACCGGGACAGGGAAGCTACGCAGTATTTT
TRBJ1-1	-	TRBD1	TRBV30	CAWTGGVPTEAFF	TGTGCCTGGACAGGGGGCGTACCCACTGAAGCTTTCTTT
TRBJ2-5	-	-	TRBV25-1	CASSDRGRETQYF	TGTGCCAGCAGTGACAGAGGGAGAGAGACCCAGTACTTC
TRBJ2-1	few	-	TRBV6-5	CASSYEIEAREFF	TGTGCCAGCAGTTACGAAATAGAAGCCAGGGAGTTCTTC
TRBJ2-4	-	-	TRBV15	CATSRIYPGNIQYF	TGTGCCACCAGCAGAATTTATCCGGGGAACATTCAGTACTTC
TRBJ2-7	-	-	TRBV18	CASSFNAPVQGVRNEQYF	TGTGCCAGCTCGTTCAATGCCCCGGTACAGGGCGTCCGGAACGAGCAGTACTTC
TRBJ2-2	-	-	TRBV5-1	CASSPRGWTGELFF	TGCGCCAGCAGCCCCAGGGGTTGGACCGGGGAGCTGTTTTTT
TRBJ2-2	-	TRBD1	TRBV30	CAWNARGLTGELFF	TGTGCCTGGAATGCGAGGGGGCTCACCGGGGAGCTGTTTTTT
TRBJ2-2	few	TRBD1	TRBV27	CASSTRTGGSTGELFF	TGTGCCAGCAGTACCAGGACAGGGGGCAGCACCGGGGAGCTGTTTTTT
TRBJ2-1	-	-	TRBV5-1	CASSLDGMKRNEQFF	TGCGCCAGCAGCTTGGACGGGATGAAGAGGAATGAGCAGTTCTTC
TRBJ2-4	few	-	TRBV5-1	CASSLGQGLDKNIQYF	TGCGCCAGCAGCTTGGGGCAGGGTCTAGACAAAAACATTCAGTACTTC
TRBJ2-7	-	-	TRBV7-2	CASSSTKIGQYF	TGTGCCAGCAGCTCGACAAAGATCGGGCAGTACTTC
TRBJ1-5	-	TRBD1	TRBV29-1	CSVAAGGKDQPQHF	TGCAGCGTTGCGGCAGGGGGCAAAGATCAGCCCCAGCATTTT
TRBJ1-1	few	-	TRBV9	CASSLSGLGDAFF	TGTGCCAGCTCCCTCTCTGGGCTAGGGGATGCTTTCTTT
TRBJ2-5	few	-	TRBV29-1	CSSTEIQETQYF	TGCAGCTCCACAGAGATCCAAGAGACCCAGTACTTC
TRBJ1-2	few	-	TRBV6-5	CAARGGREYGYTF	TGTGCCGCCAGGGGTGGGCGGGAGTATGGCTACACCTTC
TRBJ1-2	few	TRBD1	TRBV6-6	CASSSRTGNGYTF	TGTGCCAGCAGTTCGCGGACAGGGAATGGCTACACCTTC
TRBJ2-1	-	-	TRBV20-1	CSVSEQFF	TGCAGTGTGAGTGAGCAGTTCTTC
TRBJ1-4	-	-	TRBV14	CASSQGLRGVKLFF	TGTGCCAGCAGCCAAGGGTTAAGGGGCGTTAAGCTGTTTTTT
TRBJ2-1	few	-	TRBV6-6	CASGGGPYNEQFF	TGTGCCAGCGGGGGAGGCCCCTACAATGAGCAGTTCTTC
TRBJ2-7	-	TRBD2	TRBV10-3	CAISESHYGLAGVLEQYF	TGTGCCATCAGTGAGTCCCACTACGGACTAGCGGGAGTCCTCGAGCAGTACTTC
TRBJ2-7	few	-	TRBV13	CASRRDSTTEQYF	TGTGCCAGCCGGCGGGACTCCACCACCGAGCAGTACTTC
TRBJ2-5	-	TRBD1	TRBV5-1	CASSLVGTGSEETQYF	TGCGCCAGCAGCTTGGTAGGGACAGGGAGTGAAGAGACCCAGTACTTC
TRBJ2-3	-	-	TRBV7-9	CASSLAQITDTQYF	TGTGCCAGCAGCTTAGCACAGATCACAGATACGCAGTATTTT
TRBJ2-2	-	TRBD2	TRBV5-4	CASSSLAGGHGELFF	TGTGCCAGCAGCTCGTTAGCGGGGGGGCATGGGGAGCTGTTTTTT
TRBJ1-5	few	-	TRBV30	CAWSVGGSNQPQHF	TGTGCCTGGAGTGTAGGCGGGAGCAATCAGCCCCAGCATTTT
TRBJ2-7	-	-	TRBV18	CASSPQDSPHEQYF	TGTGCCAGCTCACCACAGGACAGTCCCCACGAGCAGTACTTC
TRBJ2-1	-	-	TRBV11-3	CASSGLAADSYNEQFF	TGTGCCAGCAGCGGTCTAGCTGCCGACTCCTACAATGAGCAGTTCTTC
TRBJ1-1	-	TRBD1	TRBV7-9	CASSWTGGSTEAFF	TGTGCCAGCAGCTGGACAGGGGGAAGCACTGAAGCTTTCTTT